Below are 27 T cell receptor beta chains sequenced from a single sample in a study of blood T cells in healthy people across ages. A J-beta primer mix and a sample-barcoded 5' primer were used in a second PCR of about 6 to 12 cycles. One entry per CDR3 protein, called by TCRdb with MiXCR from the 5' RACE reads. The sample consists of hundreds of thousands of distinct CDR3 sequences, roughly three fifths of them appearing once. Sequencing used blood. These receptors were collected from a middle-aged man in good health.

The CDR3, as DNA: TGTGCCAGCAGCCGGGACCATGCTAGCACAGATACGCAGTATTTT. It yields the protein CASSRDHASTDTQYF. This chain links TRBV7-9 with TRBJ2-3; D is possibly TRBD1 or TRBD2 (5 bases each). There are 15 residues in the CDR3. Germline V lookup: CDR1 SEHNR, CDR2 FQNEAQ (reference sequence). V lost 5 bases to trimming and J lost 0 bases, with 12 bases between them. The complete variable domain, with remaining parts taken from reference TRBV7-9 and TRBJ2-3, reads DTGVSQNPRHKITKRGQNVTFRCDPISEHNRLYWYRQTLGQGPEFLTYFQNEAQLEKSRLLSDRFSAERPKGSFSTLEIQRTEQGDSAMYLCASSRDHASTDTQYFGPGTRLTVL.

This rearrangement joins TRBV11-2 to TRBJ2-6, with a possible D match to TRBD2 (6 bases). This CDR3 contains 17 residues. The V gene lost 0 bases and the J gene lost 2 bases, with 11 bases spanning the gap. Germline V lookup: CDR1 SGHAT, CDR2 FQNNGV. The CDR3 protein is CASSLEEGSPGANVLTF. The CDR3, as DNA: TGTGCCAGCAGCTTAGAGGAGGGATCCCCTGGGGCCAACGTCCTGACTTTC.

A few counts support this clonotype. CDR3 amino acids: CASSKLAGDGETQYF. CDR3 DNA: TGTGCCAGCAGTAAGCTAGCGGGAGACGGGGAGACCCAGTACTTC. The rearrangement uses TRBV25-1 and TRBJ2-7, with TRBD2 matching 10 bases. The DNA matches TRBJ2-5 better at its end, which makes the J call doubtful. Germline V lookup: CDR1 MGHDK, CDR2 SYGVNS. This CDR3 contains 15 residues.

The chain couples TRBV9 to TRBJ2-1; possible D gene TRBD2, 7 bases. This CDR3 is 16 amino acids long. The V gene lost 0 bases and the J gene lost 4 bases, with 14 bases spanning the gap. Germline V gene lookup returns CDR1 SGDLS and CDR2 YYNGEE. The CDR3 reads CASSVDLRGRYNEQFF. The CDR3 bases are TGTGCCAGCAGCGTAGATTTGCGGGGGCGTTACAATGAGCAGTTCTTC.

The rearrangement links TRBV28 to TRBJ1-5; maybe TRBD1 (5 bases). CDR1 is MDHEN and CDR2 is SYDVKM in the germline V gene. The length of the CDR3 is 14 residues. V gave up 3 bases and J gave up 1 base, with 7 bases separating them. The CDR3 nucleotides are TGTGCCAGCAGTTTTAGACAGAGCAATCAGCCCCAGCATTTT. Its protein is CASSFRQSNQPQHF.

The gene calls are TRBV12-3 or TRBV12-4 and TRBJ1-2; tentatively, D is TRBD1 (5 bases). The CDR3 extends over 13 amino acids. V lost 6 bases and J lost 8, with 16 bases in between. In DNA, the CDR3 is TGTGCCAGCAGCCGGGACTTAAAGGTGGGCTACACCTTC. This translates into CASSRDLKVGYTF.

This chain connects TRBV20-1 to TRBJ2-3; 9 bases are shared with TRBD2. V lost 1 base, J lost 4 bases, and 6 bases stayed unmatched. In germline, CDR1 is DFQATT, CDR2 SNEGSKA (reference sequence). The CDR3 has 15 amino acids. The CDR3 nucleotides read TGCAGTGCTAGAGGTAGCGGGAGATCCCCAGATACGCAGTATTTT. This gives the protein CSARGSGRSPDTQYF.

In this sample, this clonotype turned up once. The CDR3 sequence is CAISVQLNYGYTF. Written as DNA, the CDR3 is TGTGCCATCAGTGTGCAACTCAACTATGGCTACACCTTC. The rearrangement links TRBV10-3 to TRBJ1-2; D is unclear. CDR3 length: 13 residues. V was pared by 4 bases and J by 2 bases, with 8 bases between. Germline assignment: CDR1 ENHRY and CDR2 SYGVKD.

The genes are TRBV28 and TRBJ1-1; weak D call: TRBD1 (6 bases). Trimming removed 7 bases from V and 4 bases from J, with 13 bases in between. Germline CDR1 MDHEN, CDR2 SYDVKM. CDR3 length: 13 amino acids. Written as DNA, the CDR3 is TGTGCCAGCAACAATCAAGGGGGCACTGAAGCTTTCTTT. Translation: CASNNQGGTEAFF.

This rearrangement joins TRBV24-1 to TRBJ2-6; D gene ambiguous. This CDR3 spans 13 amino acids. V lost 4 bases, J lost 2 bases, and 2 bases lay in between. In germline, CDR1 is KGHDR, CDR2 SFDVKD. CDR3 coding DNA: TGTGCCACCAGTGAAACTGGGGCCAACGTCCTGACTTTC. It yields the protein CATSETGANVLTF.

This clonotype was seen a few times. The V and J genes are TRBV7-2 and TRBJ2-7; 10 nucleotides align to TRBD2. The end of the DNA is better explained by TRBJ2-5, so the J call may be wrong. CDR1 SGHTA and CDR2 FQGNSA come from the germline V gene. The length of the CDR3 is 14 residues. In DNA form, the CDR3 reads TGTGCCAGCAGCTCCCATAGCGGGGGGGAGACCCAGTACTTC. This sequence encodes CASSSHSGGETQYF.

The genes are TRBV7-2 and TRBJ1-1; possible D gene TRBD1, 6 bases. Per the germline V gene, CDR1 is SGHTA and CDR2 is FQGNSA. This CDR3 has 13 amino acids. The germline V and J ends were trimmed by 3 bases and 3 bases, with 8 bases remaining between them. For the CDR3, the DNA is TGTGCCAGCAGCTTCAACAGGGACACTGAAGCTTTCTTT. It codes for CASSFNRDTEAFF.

Remarks on this clonotype: The junction departs from germline at one end; a sequencing error may be responsible. This chain uses TRBV5-1 with TRBJ2-3, with 10 bases that match TRBD2. The CDR3 is 18 residues long. Per the germline V gene, CDR1 is SGHRS and CDR2 is YFSETQ. The DNA of the CDR3 is TGCGCCAGCAGCTTGGCCCGGAATAGCGGGGGGACCACAGATACGCGGTATTTT. It translates to CASSLARNSGGTTDTRYF.

CDR3 in amino acids: CASSLIRGQAGEGNEQFF. CDR3 sequence (DNA): TGTGCCAGCAGCTTAATCCGGGGGCAAGCGGGAGAGGGGAATGAGCAGTTCTTC. The chain is built from TRBV7-9 and TRBJ2-1, with 8 nucleotides matching TRBD2. The V segment lost 2 bases and the J segment 7 bases; nucleotides outside the gene matches: 16. Germline CDR1 and CDR2: SEHNR and FQNEAQ (reference sequence). This CDR3 has 18 residues.

This clonotype was observed many times. The chain has TRBV29-1 and TRBJ1-1; D remains ambiguous. The germline CDR1 and CDR2 sequences are SQVTM and ANQGSEA. With 4 bases removed from V and 2 bases from J, the gap between germline ends came to 2 bases. The CDR3 runs 10 residues. CDR3 in amino acids: CSVGNTEAFF. The DNA of the CDR3 is TGCAGCGTTGGTAACACTGAAGCTTTCTTT.

This rearrangement joins TRBV20-1 to TRBJ2-5; D may be TRBD1 or TRBD2 (5 bases each). The CDR3 is made up of 12 amino acids. The germline gives CDR1 DFQATT, CDR2 SNEGSKA (reference sequence). The ends were cut back, 3 bases at V and 4 bases at J, with 9 bases in the middle. The CDR3 sequence is CSASSGPETQYF. CDR3 DNA: TGCAGTGCTAGCTCGGGGCCAGAGACCCAGTACTTC.

A note on this clonotype: An end of the junction differs from the germline gene, which may be a read error. The chain carries TRBV3-1 and TRBJ2-1, with 13 bases aligning to TRBD2. The CDR3 spans 21 residues. Germline V gene data show CDR1 as LGHDT and CDR2 as YNNKEL (reference sequence). The CDR3 DNA sequence: TGTGCCAGCAGTCAAGTCCTAAAGGGACTAGCGGGATTGTCTACTAGCAATGAGCAGTTCTTC. It specifies CASSQVLKGLAGLSTSNEQFF.

The chain carries TRBV5-6 and TRBJ2-7; D tentatively fits TRBD1 or TRBD2 (6 bases each). The better agreement between TRBJ2-5 and the DNA end casts doubt on the J call. Germline CDR1 reads SGHDT; CDR2 reads YYEEEE. The CDR3 loop spans 15 amino acids. The chain's CDR3 is CASSPGLGGHETQYF. CDR3 bases: TGTGCCAGCAGCCCGGGGTTGGGGGGCCACGAGACCCAGTACTTC.

The chain joins TRBV7-3 to TRBJ2-1, with 9 bases aligning to TRBD2. Germline V CDR1 and CDR2: SGHTA, FQGTGA. With V trimmed by 5 bases and J by 6 bases, 11 bases remained unmatched. The CDR3 has 16 amino acids. CDR3 DNA: TGTGCCAGCAGCCCCTCCCTGGGCGGGGGGGCCAATGAGCAGTTCTTC. Translated: CASSPSLGGGANEQFF.

The V and J genes are TRBV27 and TRBJ1-2, with no clear D. The CDR3 sequence is 17 residues long. V dropped 3 bases and J dropped 4 bases, with 21 bases sitting between them. Germline CDR1 MNHEY, CDR2 SMNVEV (reference sequence). This chain's CDR3 is CASSFSFLGAGSYGYTF. CDR3 nucleotide sequence: TGTGCCAGCAGTTTTTCTTTCCTGGGAGCGGGCTCCTATGGCTACACCTTC.

V and J are TRBV2 and TRBJ1-4; possibly TRBD1 for D (5 bases). CDR1 SNHLY and CDR2 FYNNEI come from the germline V gene. This CDR3 has 13 residues. V shed 6 bases and J shed 5 bases, with 10 bases lying between them. The DNA of the CDR3 is TGTGCCAGCAGCGGGGACCGAAATGAAAAACTGTTTTTT. It codes for CASSGDRNEKLFF.

This chain connects TRBV20-1 to TRBJ1-5, with TRBD1 identical over 8 bases. The CDR3 runs to 14 residues. Germline-derived CDR1 and CDR2 are DFQATT and SNEGSKA (reference sequence). The junction had 8 bases not matched to a gene; V was cut back by 6 bases and J by 4 bases. The CDR3 loop is CSAKITGGNQPQHF. The CDR3 region has the DNA TGCAGTGCCAAAATTACAGGGGGGAATCAGCCCCAGCATTTT.

The chain carries TRBV3-1 and TRBJ1-2; the D is unclear. With 4 bases removed from V and 7 bases from J, the gap between germline ends came to 19 bases. The germline V gene encodes CDR1 LGHDT and CDR2 YNNKEL (reference sequence). The CDR3 is made up of 15 amino acids. The CDR3 region has the DNA TGTGCCAGCAGCCGCGACCTTCCGGTTTTGGGTGGCTACACCTTC. Its translation: CASSRDLPVLGGYTF.

The rearrangement uses TRBV20-1 and TRBJ2-7; a possible D gene is TRBD2 (5 bases). Trimming cost V 0 bases and J 2 bases, with 14 bases left between them. CDR1 and CDR2 (germline): DFQATT, SNEGSKA (reference sequence). CDR3 length: 15 amino acids. The CDR3 DNA follows: TGCAGTGCTAGAGATCACGAGGGAATTACCTACGAGCAGTACTTC. This codes for CSARDHEGITYEQYF.

V is TRBV4-3 and J is TRBJ2-7; the D gene is possibly TRBD2 (5 bases). Germline V gene sequence: CDR1 LGHNA, CDR2 YSLEER. The V end lost 0 bases, the J end lost 7 bases, and 10 bases lay between the germline ends. This CDR3 spans 13 amino acids. The CDR3 loop is CASSQDLGREQYF. The CDR3 nucleotides read TGCGCCAGCAGCCAAGATTTGGGGAGAGAGCAGTACTTC.

V gene TRBV9 combines with J gene TRBJ2-7; D perhaps matches TRBD2 (5 bases). V shed 0 bases and J shed 1 base, with 14 bases lying between them. This CDR3 contains 16 residues. CDR1 SGDLS and CDR2 YYNGEE come from the germline V gene. CDR3 amino acids: CASSVEAGLVSYEQYF. The DNA for the CDR3 is TGTGCCAGCAGCGTAGAGGCGGGCCTAGTATCCTACGAGCAGTACTTC.

This clonotype was counted between two and nine times. This chain connects TRBV20-1 to TRBJ2-7; TRBD2 matches 7 bases. V trimming: 2 bases; J trimming: 2 bases; junction bases outside the gene matches: 9. The CDR3 loop spans 15 amino acids. Germline CDR1 is DFQATT and CDR2 is SNEGSKA (reference sequence). The CDR3 sequence: CSARHPGGRAYEQYF. The CDR3 bases are TGCAGTGCTAGACATCCGGGAGGTCGGGCCTACGAGCAGTACTTC.